These 2 T cell receptor beta chains share one sample of origin, sequenced in a study of tumor and adjacent non-tumor tissue in lung cancer. Three rounds of nested PCR, following a modified ARM-PCR protocol, produced the TCRbeta library. TCRdb fed the multiplex PCR reads into MiXCR, producing one record per CDR3 protein. The sample lists tens of thousands of distinct CDR3 sequences, over 65% occurring once. No cell sorting was done before RNA was extracted from the tissue. This non-tumor lung sample came from over 3 cm beyond the tumor edge. Specimen: distant non-tumor lung tissue. The receptors stem from a man between 65 and 85 years old with non-small cell lung cancer.

This clonotype was observed a few times. Possible read error: a much larger clone is one base away. V and J are TRBV6-5 and TRBJ2-2, with D perhaps matching TRBD1 or TRBD2 (5 bases each). Germline-derived CDR1 and CDR2 are MNHEY and SVGAGI. The CDR3 is 15 amino acids. Here the CDR3 DNA reads TGTGTCAGCAGTTACGGGACCCGGGGCACCGGGGAGCTGTTTTTT. Its translation: CVSSYGTRGTGELFF.

About this clonotype itself: A junction boundary mismatches the germline segment, possibly from a read error. The chain carries TRBV4-1 and TRBJ1-2; TRBD1 might be the D (6 bases). The CDR3 contains 14 residues. Germline V gene data show CDR1 as MGHRA and CDR2 as YSYEKL. The CDR3 bases are TGCGTCAGCGGCCAAGACAGGTATCTTGATGGCTACACCTTC. This sequence encodes CVSGQDRYLDGYTF.